The clone carrying this T cell receptor beta chain was recorded a few times. The antigen is unknown. The PCR contained 60 Vbeta and 13 Jbeta primers. Assay: immunoSEQ multiplex PCR; the TCRdb copy retains only in-frame clones and omits some. The sample has 95,000 to 110,000 clones, roughly 80% seen once. From germline, CDR1 is SGHNT and CDR2 YYREEE (reference sequence). Trimming shortened V by 5 bases and J by 2 bases, and 13 bases separated the two germline ends. There are 14 residues in the CDR3. The entry originates in a study of cytomegalovirus exposure and HLA in healthy donors. Overall study findings and caveats: The study assumed roughly uniform donor sequencing depth for presence/absence analyses. Most of the TCR beta V segments (in an earlier analysis) were productive either about 87% or about 30% of the time. 87-base-pair reads could not separate some V segments, including TRBV6-2 and TRBV6-3. The records held CMV serostatus as the only immune exposure information.

V gene TRBV5-4 combines with J gene TRBJ2-5, with a tentative D call TRBD2 (7 bases). This TCR was sampled from a man aged 30 to 39 in good health and CMV-seronegative. The material sequenced was PBMCs. The CDR3 DNA reads as TGTGCCAGCAGGGGGGGGGCATCACAAGAGACCCAGTACTTC. As protein: CASRGGASQETQYF. Using reference TRBV5-4 and TRBJ2-5 for the parts outside the CDR3, the full variable domain is ETGVTQSPTHLIKTRGQQVTLRCSSQSGHNTVSWYQQALGQGPQFIFQYYREEENGRGNFPPRFSGLQFPNYSSELNVNALELDDSALYLCASRGGASQETQYFGPGTRLLVL.